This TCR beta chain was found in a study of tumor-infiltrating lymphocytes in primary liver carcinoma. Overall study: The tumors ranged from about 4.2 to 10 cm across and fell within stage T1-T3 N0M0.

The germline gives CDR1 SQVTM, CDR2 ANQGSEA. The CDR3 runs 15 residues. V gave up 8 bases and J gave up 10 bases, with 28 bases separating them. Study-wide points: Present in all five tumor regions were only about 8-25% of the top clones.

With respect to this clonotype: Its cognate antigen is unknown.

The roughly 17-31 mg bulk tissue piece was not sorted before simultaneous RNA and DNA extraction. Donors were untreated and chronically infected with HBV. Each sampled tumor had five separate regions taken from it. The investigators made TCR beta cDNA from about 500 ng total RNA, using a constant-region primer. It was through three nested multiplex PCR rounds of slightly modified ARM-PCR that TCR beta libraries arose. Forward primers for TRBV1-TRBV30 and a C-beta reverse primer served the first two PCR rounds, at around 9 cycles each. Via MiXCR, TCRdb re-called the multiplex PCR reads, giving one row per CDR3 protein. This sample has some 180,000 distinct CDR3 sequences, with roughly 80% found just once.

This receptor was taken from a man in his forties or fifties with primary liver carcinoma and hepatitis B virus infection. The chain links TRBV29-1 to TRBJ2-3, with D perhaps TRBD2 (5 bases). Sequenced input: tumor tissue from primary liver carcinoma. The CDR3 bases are TGCAGCTTTGCAGCGAGAAGCGGAAACGGTAGAGCGCAGTATTTT. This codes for CSFAARSGNGRAQYF.